This T cell receptor (beta chain) was documented in a study of CXCR3-negative and CXCR3-positive naive CD8 T cells (dated by TCRdb to between 2018 and 2021). With regard to the full study: In total, around 140 million TRB reads were obtained, corresponding to roughly 1.5 +/- 0.3 million reads per library. Diversity and physicochemical repertoire analyses were performed on 11 donors pooled from two independent experiments. The TRBV-TRBJ cluster analysis covered naive subsets from about 5 donors and memory cells from 3 donors.

Each CD8+ T cell subset was flow-sorted in triplicate, with roughly 310,000 cells per subset placed directly into RLT lysis buffer. Naive CD8+ T cells were defined stringently as CD45RO-CCR7+CD27+CD95- to exclude memory contaminants. Peripheral blood mononuclear cells were isolated from buffy coats using standard density gradient centrifugation. Naive CXCR3-negative and CXCR3-positive CD8+ T cells were flow-sorted using a FACSAria III. Total RNA was extracted from sorted cells using an RNeasy Mini Kit. General study outcomes and caveats: Comparably high repertoire diversity was found in both naive subsets, whereas much lower repertoire diversity was found in memory CD8+ T cells. Naive CXCR3-negative and CXCR3-positive cells from the same donor showed similar TRBV-TRBJ usage, whereas memory cells showed distinct patterns. Because CXCR3 expression was partially decreased after cryopreservation, freshly isolated PBMCs were used for most assays. Because surface CD5, which is linked to self-reactivity in mice, was comparable between the naive subsets, TCR interaction strength was also inferred from TRB CDR3 physicochemical properties. Compared with CXCR3-negative naive cells, CXCR3-positive naive cells had TRB CDR3s with higher hydrophobicity (lower Kidera factor 4), lower energy, and higher strength and volume indices.

Details on this clonotype: It lacks a known antigen.

The run used a NextSeq 550. The Human TCR Profiling Kit (MiLaboratory) was used to make UMI-labeled 5' RACE TRB cDNA libraries. cDNA synthesis used the entire amount of extracted RNA, and PCR amplification then used the entire amount of cDNA produced. Libraries were prepared in parallel with an identical number of PCR cycles. The paper's processing steps were these. With a minimum of two reads required per UMI, MIGEC and MiXCR pulled out about 50,000 +/- 10,000 unique UMI-labeled TRB cDNA molecules from each library. On average, each library contained approximately 40,000 +/- 10,000 functional in-frame TRB CDR3 nucleotide clonotypes without stop codons. Diversity metrics, including normalized Shannon-Wiener and Chao1, were computed in VDJtools after downsampling to 5000 UMI-labeled TRB molecules per sample. VDJtools computed clonotype-size-weighted physicochemical properties of the central five CDR3 residues: interaction energy, strength, volume and Kidera factor 4. TCRdb reprocessed the reads into one record per CDR3 protein sequence, lacking DNA. The V and J calls reflect TCRdb's pipeline rather than the authors' work. This sample's table lists some 120,000 distinct CDR3 sequences. Approximately 0.54% of the sample comes from the top ten.

Sequences were obtained from naive CXCR3+ CD8+ T cells from blood. The sample's cell subset or site label, in plain terms: CD45RO-CCR7+CD27+CD95- naive CD8+ T cells expressing CXCR3 (TNR3+). The source is a human donor in good health. Some clones in this sample may be carry-over from other donors' samples.

The CDR3 in this case is CASSLSRAGRDEQYF. This chain joins TRBV6-5 to TRBJ2-7; with no DNA, the TCRdb D assignment of TRBD2 cannot be verified. For CDR1 and CDR2, the germline V gene lists MNHEY and SVGAGI. The CDR3 covers 15 residues, taking in both the cysteine and the phenylalanine. DNA was not recorded.